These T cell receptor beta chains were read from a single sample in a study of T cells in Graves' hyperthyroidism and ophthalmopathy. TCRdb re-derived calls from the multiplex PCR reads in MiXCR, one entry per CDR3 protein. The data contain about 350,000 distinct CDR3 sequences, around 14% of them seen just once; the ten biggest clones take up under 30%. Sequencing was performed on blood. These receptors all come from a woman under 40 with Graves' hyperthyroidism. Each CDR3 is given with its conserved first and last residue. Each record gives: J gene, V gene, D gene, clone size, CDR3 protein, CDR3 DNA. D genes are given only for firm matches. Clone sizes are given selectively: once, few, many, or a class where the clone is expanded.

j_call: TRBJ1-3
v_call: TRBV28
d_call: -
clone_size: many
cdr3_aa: CASRGSLSGNTIYF
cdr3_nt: TGTGCCAGCAGGGGAAGCCTATCTGGAAACACCATATATTTT

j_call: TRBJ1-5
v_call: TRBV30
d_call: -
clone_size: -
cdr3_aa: CAWSDPRGSNQPQHF
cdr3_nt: TGTGCCTGGAGTGACCCCCGAGGTAGCAATCAGCCCCAGCATTTT

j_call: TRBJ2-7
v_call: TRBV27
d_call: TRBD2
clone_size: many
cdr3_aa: CASSRLAGAVYEQYF
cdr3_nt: TGTGCCAGCAGTAGGCTAGCGGGAGCGGTCTACGAGCAGTACTTC

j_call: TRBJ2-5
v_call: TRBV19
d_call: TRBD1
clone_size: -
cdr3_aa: CASSTRGTGIETQYF
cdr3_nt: TGTGCCAGTAGCACGCGCGGGACAGGGATAGAGACCCAGTACTTC

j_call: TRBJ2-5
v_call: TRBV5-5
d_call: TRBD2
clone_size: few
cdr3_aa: CASSRGGVRETQYF
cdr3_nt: TGTGCCAGCAGTCGCGGGGGAGTTCGAGAGACCCAGTACTTC

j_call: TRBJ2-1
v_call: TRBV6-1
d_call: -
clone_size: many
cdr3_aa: CASSFQTMNEQFF
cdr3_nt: TGTGCCAGCAGCTTCCAGACTATGAATGAGCAGTTCTTC

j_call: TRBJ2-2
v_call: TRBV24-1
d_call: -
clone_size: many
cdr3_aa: CATSDFRDADTGELFF
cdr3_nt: TGTGCCACCAGTGATTTCCGGGACGCTGATACCGGGGAGCTGTTTTTT

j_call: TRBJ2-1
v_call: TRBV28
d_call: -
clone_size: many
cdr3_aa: CASSFEGNNEQFF
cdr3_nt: TGTGCCAGCAGTTTCGAAGGTAACAATGAGCAGTTCTTC

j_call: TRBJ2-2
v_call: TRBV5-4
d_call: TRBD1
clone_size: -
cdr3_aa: CASSFVTGGATGELFF
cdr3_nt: TGTGCCAGCAGCTTCGTGACAGGGGGCGCGACCGGGGAGCTGTTTTTT

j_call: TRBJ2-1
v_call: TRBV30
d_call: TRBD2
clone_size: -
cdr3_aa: CAWSLAGGPSEQFF
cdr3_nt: TGTGCCTGGAGTCTAGCGGGAGGGCCAAGTGAGCAGTTCTTC

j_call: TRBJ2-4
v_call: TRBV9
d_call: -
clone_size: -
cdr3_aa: CASSVALGDIQYF
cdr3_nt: TGTGCCAGCAGCGTAGCACTAGGTGACATTCAGTACTTC

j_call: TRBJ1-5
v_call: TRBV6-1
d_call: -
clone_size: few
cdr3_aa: CASSDNRESPQHF
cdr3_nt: TGTGCCAGCAGCGACAACCGGGAGTCGCCCCAGCATTTT

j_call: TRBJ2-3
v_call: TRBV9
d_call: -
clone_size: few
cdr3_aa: CASSKQADTQYF
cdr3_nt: TGTGCCAGCAGCAAACAGGCAGATACGCAGTATTTT

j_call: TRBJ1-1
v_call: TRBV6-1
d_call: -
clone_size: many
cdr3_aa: CASVLGGEAFF
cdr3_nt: TGTGCCAGCGTATTAGGGGGTGAAGCTTTCTTT

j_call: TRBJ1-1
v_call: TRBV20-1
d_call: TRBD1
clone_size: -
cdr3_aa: CSANPGQGSPEAFF
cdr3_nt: TGCAGTGCTAACCCCGGACAGGGCTCCCCCGAAGCTTTCTTT

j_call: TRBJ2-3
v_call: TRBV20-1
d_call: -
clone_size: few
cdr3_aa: CSARDSTGSSGDTQYF
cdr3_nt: TGCAGTGCTAGAGATAGTACAGGGAGCAGTGGTGATACGCAGTATTTT

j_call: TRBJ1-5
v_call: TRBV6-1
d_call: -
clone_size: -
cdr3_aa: CASSEAWSQPQHF
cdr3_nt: TGTGCCAGCAGTGAAGCGTGGAGTCAGCCCCAGCATTTT

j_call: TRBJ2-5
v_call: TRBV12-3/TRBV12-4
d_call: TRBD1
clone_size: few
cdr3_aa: CASSQVGTGFGETQYF
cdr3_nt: TGTGCCAGCAGCCAAGTCGGGACAGGGTTTGGAGAGACCCAGTACTTC

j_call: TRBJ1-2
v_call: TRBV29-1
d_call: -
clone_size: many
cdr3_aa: CSVEGDVPDGYTF
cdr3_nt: TGCAGCGTTGAAGGAGACGTTCCTGATGGCTACACCTTC

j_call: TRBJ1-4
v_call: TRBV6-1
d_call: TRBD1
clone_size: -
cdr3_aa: CASRPGTGEKLFF
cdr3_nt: TGTGCCAGCAGACCCGGGACAGGGGAAAAACTGTTTTTT

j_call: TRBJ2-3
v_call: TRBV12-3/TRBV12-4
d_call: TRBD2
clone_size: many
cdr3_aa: CASYSRRLAVIDTQYF
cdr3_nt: TGTGCCAGCTATTCCAGAAGACTAGCTGTGATAGATACGCAGTATTTT

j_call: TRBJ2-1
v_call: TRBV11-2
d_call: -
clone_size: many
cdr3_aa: CASTPLRRGRNEQFF
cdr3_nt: TGTGCCAGCACCCCGCTCCGGAGGGGCCGCAATGAGCAGTTCTTC

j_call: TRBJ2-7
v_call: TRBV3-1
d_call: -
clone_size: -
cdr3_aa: CASRPSAGRLYEQYF
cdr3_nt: TGTGCCAGCAGACCGTCTGCGGGGCGGCTATACGAGCAGTACTTC

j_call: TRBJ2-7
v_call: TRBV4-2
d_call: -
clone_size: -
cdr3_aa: CASSQLLVSYGQYF
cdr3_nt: TGTGCCAGCAGCCAGCTTCTCGTATCCTACGGGCAGTACTTC

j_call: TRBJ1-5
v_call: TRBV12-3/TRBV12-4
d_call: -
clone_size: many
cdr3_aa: CASSWSGAHQPQHF
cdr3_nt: TGTGCCAGCAGCTGGTCAGGGGCCCATCAGCCCCAGCATTTT

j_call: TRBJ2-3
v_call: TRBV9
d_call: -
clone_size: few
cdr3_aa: CASSVWSARVGTQYF
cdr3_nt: TGTGCCAGCAGCGTATGGTCCGCGCGTGTAGGTACGCAGTATTTT

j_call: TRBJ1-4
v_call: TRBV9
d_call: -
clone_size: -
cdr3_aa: CASSQDPAAGEKLFF
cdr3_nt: TGTGCCAGCAGCCAAGATCCAGCCGCAGGTGAAAAACTGTTTTTT

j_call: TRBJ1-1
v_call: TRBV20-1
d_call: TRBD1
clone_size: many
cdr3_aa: CSAKTGMENTEAFF
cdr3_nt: TGCAGTGCTAAGACAGGGATGGAGAACACTGAAGCTTTCTTT

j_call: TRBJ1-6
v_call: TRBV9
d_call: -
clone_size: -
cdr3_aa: CASSTRSGGQPYNSPLHF
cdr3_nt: TGTGCCAGCAGCACCCGTAGCGGAGGACAGCCCTATAATTCACCCCTCCACTTT

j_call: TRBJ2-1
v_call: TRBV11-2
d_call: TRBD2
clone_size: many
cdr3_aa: CASSAGLSPYNEQFF
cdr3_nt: TGTGCCAGCAGCGCGGGACTATCTCCCTACAATGAGCAGTTCTTC

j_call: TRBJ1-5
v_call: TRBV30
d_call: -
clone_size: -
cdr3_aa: CAWSKGVDQPQHF
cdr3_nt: TGTGCCTGGAGTAAAGGTGTAGATCAGCCCCAGCATTTT

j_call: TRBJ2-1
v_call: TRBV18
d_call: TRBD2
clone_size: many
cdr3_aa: CASSPGTSGRAEEQFF
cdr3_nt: TGTGCCAGCTCACCAGGGACTAGCGGGAGGGCCGAAGAGCAGTTCTTC

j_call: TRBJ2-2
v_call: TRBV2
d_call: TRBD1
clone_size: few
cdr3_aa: CASSVEVGQIPGELFF
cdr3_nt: TGTGCCAGCAGTGTTGAAGTGGGACAGATTCCCGGGGAGCTGTTTTTT

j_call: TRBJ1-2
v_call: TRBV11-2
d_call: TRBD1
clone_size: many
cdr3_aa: CASSLDSSGTVYGYTF
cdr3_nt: TGTGCCAGCAGCTTAGATAGTTCCGGGACAGTCTATGGCTACACCTTC

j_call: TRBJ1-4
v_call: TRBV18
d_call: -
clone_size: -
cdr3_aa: CASSPPSPEKLFF
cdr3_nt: TGTGCCAGCTCACCACCGAGTCCTGAAAAACTGTTTTTT

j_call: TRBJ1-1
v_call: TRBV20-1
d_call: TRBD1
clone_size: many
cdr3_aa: CSAGRTGMNTEAFF
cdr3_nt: TGCAGTGCTGGAAGGACAGGGATGAACACTGAAGCTTTCTTT

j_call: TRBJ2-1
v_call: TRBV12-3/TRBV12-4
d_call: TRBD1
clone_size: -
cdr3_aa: CASNAGTGSYNEQFF
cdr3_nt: TGTGCCAGCAACGCCGGGACAGGGTCCTACAATGAGCAGTTCTTC

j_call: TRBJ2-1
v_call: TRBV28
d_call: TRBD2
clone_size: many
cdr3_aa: CATGAGINSHNEQFF
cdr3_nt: TGTGCCACCGGAGCGGGAATCAACTCTCACAATGAGCAGTTCTTC

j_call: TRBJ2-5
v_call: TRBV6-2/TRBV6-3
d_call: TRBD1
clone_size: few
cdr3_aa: CASTRGGRQETQYF
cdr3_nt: TGTGCCAGCACTCGAGGGGGCCGTCAAGAGACCCAGTACTTC

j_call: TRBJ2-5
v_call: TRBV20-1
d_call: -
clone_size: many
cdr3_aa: CSAPDSRETQYF
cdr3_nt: TGCAGTGCACCGGACAGTCGGGAGACCCAGTACTTC

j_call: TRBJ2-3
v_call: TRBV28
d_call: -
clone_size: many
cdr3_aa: CASSFPTGGRADTQYF
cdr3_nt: TGTGCCAGCAGTTTCCCCACTGGTGGGCGCGCAGATACGCAGTATTTT